The 14 T cell receptor beta chains below were found in one sample sequenced in a study of OX40 agonist ivuxolimab in advanced cancers. Sequenced by immunoSEQ multiplex PCR; TCRdb stores in-frame clones only, minus some. The sample lists about 68,000 clones, 80% to 95% occurring once. Sequencing was performed on CD4+ or CD8+ T cells sorted from blood, taken in a trial of the OX40 agonist ivuxolimab. The receptors derive from an adult with an advanced solid tumor such as melanoma, head and neck, liver or kidney cancer.

Written as DNA, the CDR3 is TGTGCCAGCAGCTTGGCACGGGGGTTCGGCAATGAGCAGTTCTTC. It translates to CASSLARGFGNEQFF. The chain couples TRBV5-4 to TRBJ2-1; tentative D call: TRBD2 (6 bases). Trimming stripped 0 bases from V and 6 bases from J, with 13 bases between. The germline V gene has CDR1 SGHNT and CDR2 YYREEE (reference sequence). The CDR3 sequence is 15 residues long.

The DNA of the CDR3 is TGTGCCAGCAGTGCAGACCAGGGGGCCGTCGGGGAGCTGTTTTTT. This gives the protein CASSADQGAVGELFF. The chain is built from TRBV2 and TRBJ2-2, with TRBD1 identical over 8 bases. The germline gives CDR1 SNHLY, CDR2 FYNNEI. Trimming at V came to 4 bases and at J to 7 bases, leaving 8 bases not matched to a gene. This CDR3 region has 15 residues.

The chain combines TRBV6-5 with TRBJ1-2; 7 nucleotides line up with TRBD1. The V segment lost 4 bases and the J segment 2 bases; nucleotides outside the gene matches: 1. The CDR3 loop spans 13 amino acids. Germline V CDR1 and CDR2: MNHEY, SVGAGI. DNA for the CDR3: TGTGCCAGCAGTTTGACAGGGAACTATGGCTACACCTTC. It is translated as CASSLTGNYGYTF.

The chain carries TRBV11-2 and TRBJ2-1, with D hard to call. This CDR3 has 11 amino acids. In germline, CDR1 is SGHAT, CDR2 FQNNGV. V was shortened by 7 bases and J by 9 bases, with 10 bases between the two germline ends. The CDR3 spells CASTEKVEQFF. The CDR3 nucleotides read TGTGCCAGCACCGAGAAGGTTGAGCAGTTCTTC.

The chain recombines TRBV19 with TRBJ1-3; no clear D. V lost 4 bases and J 4 bases, leaving 20 bases between the germline ends. Germline CDR1 reads LNHDA; CDR2 reads SQIVND (reference sequence). This CDR3 is 17 amino acids long. CDR3 coding DNA: TGTGCCAGTAGTACCAAAACCCTCGGAGGGCCGGGAAACACCATATATTTT. Its translation is CASSTKTLGGPGNTIYF.

The chain carries TRBV5-1 and TRBJ2-7; possible D gene TRBD1, 6 bases. The V gene lost 0 bases and the J gene lost 5 bases, with 15 bases spanning the gap. This CDR3 spans 15 amino acids. CDR1 is SGHRS and CDR2 is YFSETQ in the germline V gene. The CDR3, as DNA: TGCGCCAGCAGCTTGGCCTTCAGTAAGGGGGACGAGCAGTACTTC. It yields the protein CASSLAFSKGDEQYF. Complete variable domain (other parts from reference TRBV5-1 and TRBJ2-7): KAGVTQTPRYLIKTRGQQVTLSCSPISGHRSVSWYQQTPGQGLQFLFEYFSETQRNKGNFPGRFSGRQFSNSRSEMNVSTLELGDSALYLCASSLAFSKGDEQYFGPGTRLTVT.

The V call is TRBV19, the J call TRBJ2-2; maybe TRBD2 (5 bases). Trimming shortened V by 7 bases and J by 4 bases, and 19 bases separated the two germline ends. The CDR3 contains 16 residues. The germline V gene has CDR1 LNHDA and CDR2 SQIVND (reference sequence). The CDR3 loop is CASNGQVLAGTGELFF. The CDR3 coding sequence is TGTGCCAGTAATGGGCAGGTGCTAGCTGGCACCGGGGAGCTGTTTTTT.

This chain connects TRBV6-6 to TRBJ2-3, with a tentative D call TRBD1 (6 bases). V lost 2 bases and J lost 0, with 9 bases in between. CDR3 length equals 15 residues. Germline V gene sequence: CDR1 MNHNY, CDR2 SVGAGI (reference sequence). This CDR3 reads CASSYQGSSTDTQYF. DNA of the CDR3: TGTGCCAGCAGTTACCAGGGGAGCAGCACAGATACGCAGTATTTT.

CDR3 bases: TGTGCCAGCAGCGTAGAAGGACAGGGGCGCACCGGGGAGCTGTTTTTT. This sequence encodes CASSVEGQGRTGELFF. The V call is TRBV9, the J call TRBJ2-2; 9 bases fit TRBD1. This CDR3 has 16 residues. The V segment lost 0 bases and the J segment 4 bases; nucleotides outside the gene matches: 4. Germline CDR1 is SGDLS and CDR2 is YYNGEE.

V is TRBV9 and J is TRBJ2-2; 11 positions agree with TRBD2. With 2 bases clipped from V and 6 bases from J, the junction kept 9 bases outside the gene matches. Germline loops: CDR1 SGDLS, CDR2 YYNGEE. CDR3 length: 17 residues. Here the CDR3 reads CASSVTTGLAVAGELFF. The CDR3 DNA reads TGTGCCAGCAGCGTTACAACGGGACTAGCGGTCGCCGGGGAGCTGTTTTTT.

In this sample, this clone turned up once. The chain is built from TRBV7-3 and TRBJ2-3; 7 positions agree with TRBD2. Trimming removed 2 bases from V and 1 base from J; junction bases left unmatched: 3. CDR3 length: 15 residues. In germline, CDR1 is SGHTA, CDR2 FQGTGA. The DNA for the CDR3 is TGTGCCAGCAGCTTAGCGGGAGCCGGCACAGATACGCAGTATTTT. This sequence encodes CASSLAGAGTDTQYF.

The rearrangement uses TRBV2 and TRBJ2-7; D not certain. Trimming left V 5 bases short and J 3 bases short, with 8 bases between. The germline CDR1 and CDR2 sequences are SNHLY and FYNNEI. The CDR3 has 12 amino acids. The CDR3 bases are TGTGCCAGCAGTATGTCCAACTACGAGCAGTACTTC. Translation: CASSMSNYEQYF.

The rearrangement uses TRBV19 and TRBJ2-4; maybe TRBD1 (5 bases). The CDR3 extends over 17 amino acids. CDR1 and CDR2 from the germline V gene are LNHDA and SQIVND (reference sequence). The ends were cut back, 3 bases at V and 0 bases at J, with 15 bases in the middle. DNA of the CDR3: TGTGCCAGTAGTATCTCTTCAGGGATCGGAGCCAAAAACATTCAGTACTTC. Its translation: CASSISSGIGAKNIQYF.

This rearrangement joins TRBV6-5 to TRBJ2-7; TRBD1 agrees at 7 bases. CDR3 length: 15 residues. CDR1 and CDR2 (germline): MNHEY, SVGAGI. V lost 2 bases, J lost 0 bases, and 4 bases stayed unmatched. The CDR3 reads CASSYGGQASYEQYF. The CDR3 nucleotides read TGTGCCAGCAGTTACGGAGGACAGGCCTCCTACGAGCAGTACTTC.